A selection of T cell receptor beta chains follows, all from one sample in a study of shared clonotypes between healthy human individuals. The method was immunoSEQ multiplex PCR; TCRdb's version includes in-frame clones alone and lacks a portion of them. The repertoire holds 2 million to 2.5 million clones, with more than 85% as singletons. The sequencing sample was made of naive CD4+ T cells from PBMCs. These receptors were obtained from a man between 18 and 29 years old in good health. Some clones in this sample may be carry-over from other donors' samples. CDR3s include the opening cysteine and the closing phenylalanine or tryptophan. The order of the fields is V gene, D gene, clone size, J gene, CDR3 DNA, CDR3 protein. The D gene is left open where the match is weak. Not all rows give a size; the values are once, few, many and, for expanded clones, a class.

TRBV5-4	-	-	TRBJ1-2	TGTGCCAGCAGCCAGAAGGGCACGGAAACCTACACCTTC	CASSQKGTETYTF
TRBV4-3	-	-	TRBJ1-4	TGCGCCAGCAGCAACCACCTGCCCCGGACAGCAACTAATGAAAAACTGTTTTTT	CASSNHLPRTATNEKLFF
TRBV2	-	-	TRBJ2-7	TGTGCCAGCACCCTGCTCGAAAGCTCCTACGAGCAGTACTTC	CASTLLESSYEQYF
TRBV5-1	TRBD1	-	TRBJ2-7	TGCGCCAGCAGCCGAGGACAGGGGTCCACAAGCGAGCAGTACTTC	CASSRGQGSTSEQYF
TRBV19	TRBD2	-	TRBJ2-5	TGTGCCAGTAGTACCCTACCGGGACTAGCGGGAGTGGGAGAGACCCAGTACTTC	CASSTLPGLAGVGETQYF
TRBV19	-	-	TRBJ1-5	TGTGCCAGTAGTATAGAAGGACTCAATCAGCCCCAGCATTTT	CASSIEGLNQPQHF
TRBV11-2	-	-	TRBJ2-2	TGTGCCAGCAGCCCTCAGAGGGGTCGCACCGGGGAGCTGTTTTTT	CASSPQRGRTGELFF
TRBV27	-	-	TRBJ1-3	TGTGCCAGCAGTGCCTCTGGAAACACCATATATTTT	CASSASGNTIYF
TRBV13	TRBD2	-	TRBJ2-1	TGTGCCAGCAGCCCCCCGGGACTAGCGAAAAATGAGCAGTTCTTC	CASSPPGLAKNEQFF
TRBV4-3	-	once	TRBJ1-6	TGCGCCAGCAGCCAAGTCCAGGAAGGGAGTTCACCCCTCCACTTT	CASSQVQEGSSPLHF
TRBV27	-	-	TRBJ2-7	TGTGCCAGCAGTTTTACGGCGAGAAGCTCCTACGAGCAGTACTTC	CASSFTARSSYEQYF
TRBV29-1	-	-	TRBJ2-5	TGCAGCGTTGTGGAGGGAAGCGAGACCCAGTACTTC	CSVVEGSETQYF
TRBV4-1	-	-	TRBJ1-4	TGCGCCAGCAGTAGTCCGTGGCGAGGGGCTAATGAAAAACTGTTTTTT	CASSSPWRGANEKLFF
TRBV6-1	TRBD2	-	TRBJ2-1	TGTGCCAGCAGTGACCAGACTAGCGGGTCGATCGAGCAGTTCTTC	CASSDQTSGSIEQFF
TRBV5-6	-	-	TRBJ2-3	TGTGCCAGCAGCTTGGCCGGGGCAAAAGATACGCAGTATTTT	CASSLAGAKDTQYF
TRBV25-1	-	-	TRBJ2-7	TGTGCCAGCAGTCCCCCTGGGACGTGGGGGAGCGAGCAGTACTTC	CASSPPGTWGSEQYF
TRBV5-1	-	-	TRBJ2-2	TGCGCCAGCAGCGCGGGACAGCCGAACACCGGGGAGCTGTTTTTT	CASSAGQPNTGELFF
TRBV25-1	TRBD1	-	TRBJ2-7	TGTGCCAGCAGTGAGATCGGACAGGCCCTCTCCTACGAGCAGTACTTC	CASSEIGQALSYEQYF
TRBV11-2	TRBD1	-	TRBJ1-1	TGTGCCAGCAGCAACGCCTATACGAGGACAGGGAACACTGAAGCTTTCTTT	CASSNAYTRTGNTEAFF
TRBV7-2	TRBD1	-	TRBJ1-2	TGTGCCAGCAGCCGGACAGGGGGCGGTCTAGGCTACACCTTC	CASSRTGGGLGYTF
TRBV14	TRBD2	-	TRBJ2-1	TGTGCCAGCAGCCCAGGGTGGGTTGGGGAGCCTAGCGGGAGATGGAATGAGCAGTTCTTC	CASSPGWVGEPSGRWNEQFF
TRBV29-1	TRBD2	-	TRBJ2-3	TGCAGCGTTGCAAGACTAGCGGGCTCTAGCACAGATACGCAGTATTTT	CSVARLAGSSTDTQYF
TRBV19	TRBD1	-	TRBJ1-4	TGTGCCAGTAGTGACACGGACAGGGGTGAAAAACTGTTTTTT	CASSDTDRGEKLFF
TRBV14	TRBD2	-	TRBJ2-7	TGTGCCAGCAGCCAGGGACTAGCGGGACTCTACGAGCAGTACTTC	CASSQGLAGLYEQYF
TRBV5-1	-	-	TRBJ1-1	TGCGCCAGCAGCTTAACAACAGAAAACACTGAAGCTTTCTTT	CASSLTTENTEAFF
TRBV15	-	-	TRBJ1-1	TGTGCCACCAGCAGAGATTTTGCAGGGAAGAACACTGAAGCTTTCTTT	CATSRDFAGKNTEAFF
TRBV6-5	-	-	TRBJ1-1	TGTGCCAGCAGTTCCTTCGACAGGACGAACACTGAAGCTTTCTTT	CASSSFDRTNTEAFF
TRBV2	-	-	TRBJ2-7	TGTGCCAGCAGCGCAGGGTTAAACTACGAGCAGTACTTC	CASSAGLNYEQYF
TRBV28	-	-	TRBJ2-7	TGTGCCAGCAGTTTAGGGAGGGGGCGGAGTTTGGACGAGCAGTACTTC	CASSLGRGRSLDEQYF
TRBV19	TRBD1	-	TRBJ2-7	TGTGCCAGTAGTATAGACCACAGGGGAACCCACGAGCAGTACTTC	CASSIDHRGTHEQYF
TRBV5-1	-	-	TRBJ2-5	TGCGCCAGCAGCTTGGCCTTACCACCGGGACAAGAGACCCAGTACTTC	CASSLALPPGQETQYF
TRBV11-2	TRBD2	-	TRBJ2-7	TGTGCCAGCAGCTTTACTAGCGGGAGCTCCTACGAGCAGTACTTC	CASSFTSGSSYEQYF
TRBV7-9	-	-	TRBJ1-1	TGTGCCAGCAGCTTATCCCCAGGGAACACTGAAGCTTTCTTT	CASSLSPGNTEAFF
TRBV19	TRBD2	once	TRBJ2-7	TGTGCCAGTAGTATTCTAGCGGGGGACCGGATCTACGAGCAGTACTTC	CASSILAGDRIYEQYF
TRBV28	-	-	TRBJ2-5	TGTGCCAGCAGTTTTTTCGGGAGTTGGGAGACCCAGTACTTC	CASSFFGSWETQYF
TRBV28	-	-	TRBJ2-1	TGTGCCAGCAGTTTAGGCCGATTGCAGTTCTTC	CASSLGRLQFF
TRBV12-2	-	-	TRBJ1-1	TGTGCAAGTCGCTCTGGACAGGGGGGGGTGGCTTTCTTT	CASRSGQGGVAFF
TRBV28	TRBD2	once	TRBJ2-1	TGTGCCAGCACCCCGCCGACTAGCGGGAGTTTCTACAATGAGCAGTTCTTC	CASTPPTSGSFYNEQFF
TRBV30	-	-	TRBJ2-1	TGTGCCTGGAGTGACAATGAGCAGTTCTTC	CAWSDNEQFF
TRBV28	-	few	TRBJ1-1	TGTGCCAGCACCGGCTTTGGAGACACTGAAGCTTTCTTT	CASTGFGDTEAFF
TRBV5-1	-	few	TRBJ1-3	TGCGCCAGCAGCTTGGTTGGGCCTGGAAACACCATATATTTT	CASSLVGPGNTIYF
TRBV27	TRBD2	-	TRBJ2-7	TGTGCCAGCAGGGGACTAGCACCTCTCGAGCAGTACTTC	CASRGLAPLEQYF
TRBV18	-	-	TRBJ2-4	TGTGCCAGCTCGGACGGACCCAAAAACATTCAGTACTTC	CASSDGPKNIQYF
TRBV18	-	-	TRBJ1-1	TGTGCCAGCTCACCGGTCGGGACCAACACTGAAGCTTTCTTT	CASSPVGTNTEAFF
TRBV7-9	-	-	TRBJ2-3	TGTGCCAGCAGCCCCCTTAGGGGAGTCACAGATACGCAGTATTTT	CASSPLRGVTDTQYF
TRBV7-9	TRBD2	few	TRBJ2-1	TGTGCCAGCAGCCCGAATTTTGCGGGAGGGCCAAATGAGCAGTTCTTC	CASSPNFAGGPNEQFF
TRBV6-6	-	-	TRBJ2-7	TGTGCCAGCGGGAGGTCGGAGGGCTCCTACGAGCAGTACTTC	CASGRSEGSYEQYF
TRBV29-1	-	-	TRBJ2-2	TGCAGCGTTCGGGAAGCTTCCAACACCGGGGAGCTGTTTTTT	CSVREASNTGELFF